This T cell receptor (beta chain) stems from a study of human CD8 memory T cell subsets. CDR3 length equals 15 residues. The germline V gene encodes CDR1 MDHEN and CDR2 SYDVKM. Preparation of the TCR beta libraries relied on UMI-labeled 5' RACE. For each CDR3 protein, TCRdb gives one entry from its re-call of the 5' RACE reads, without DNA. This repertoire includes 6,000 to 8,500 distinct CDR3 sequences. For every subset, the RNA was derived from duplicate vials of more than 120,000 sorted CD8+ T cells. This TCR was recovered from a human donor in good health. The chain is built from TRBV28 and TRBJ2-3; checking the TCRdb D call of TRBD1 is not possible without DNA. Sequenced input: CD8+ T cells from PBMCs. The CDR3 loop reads CASSLRGGATDTQYF.